This is a list of T cell receptor beta chains from one sample in a study of CD4 T cells in relation to SARS-CoV-2 and coronaviruses. The repertoire was sequenced with immunoSEQ multiplex PCR; TCRdb's copy has only in-frame clones and lacks some. This sample yields some 15,000 clones, of which more than 75% are seen a single time; around 15% belongs to the top ten. Their specific antigens are unknown. The sequencing input was CD4+ T cells from PBMCs, cultured in vitro. These receptors were collected from a human donor in good health. Each CDR3 is given with its conserved first and last residue. Fields, in order: D gene, V gene, J gene, CDR3 length, clone size, CDR3 DNA, CDR3 protein. D genes are given only for firm matches. Not every row has a clone size; where given, it reads once, few, many or a size class.

D gene: TRBD1; V gene: TRBV5-4; J gene: TRBJ2-1; CDR3 length: 15; clone size: once; CDR3 DNA: TGTGCCAGCAGCTCCCGGGACAGGGACTACAATGAGCAGTTCTTC; CDR3 protein: CASSSRDRDYNEQFF
D gene: .; V gene: TRBV19; J gene: TRBJ2-1; CDR3 length: 13; clone size: .; CDR3 DNA: TGTGCCAGTAGTATTGGCCAGACCAATGAGCAGTTCTTC; CDR3 protein: CASSIGQTNEQFF
D gene: .; V gene: TRBV30; J gene: TRBJ1-1; CDR3 length: 12; clone size: few; CDR3 DNA: TGTGCCTGGAGTGAGGGGTTCACTGAAGCTTTCTTT; CDR3 protein: CAWSEGFTEAFF
D gene: .; V gene: TRBV19; J gene: TRBJ1-1; CDR3 length: 11; clone size: .; CDR3 DNA: TGTGCCAGTAGCATGACGACTGAAGCTTTCTTT; CDR3 protein: CASSMTTEAFF
D gene: TRBD2; V gene: TRBV20-1; J gene: TRBJ2-1; CDR3 length: 16; clone size: .; CDR3 DNA: TGCAGTGCTAGTTCCCTTTCAGCGGGAGACTACAATGAGCAGTTCTTC; CDR3 protein: CSASSLSAGDYNEQFF
D gene: TRBD2; V gene: TRBV11-2; J gene: TRBJ2-1; CDR3 length: 16; clone size: .; CDR3 DNA: TGTGCCAGCAGCGGACTAGCGGGAGATGGCTACAATGAGCAGTTCTTC; CDR3 protein: CASSGLAGDGYNEQFF
D gene: TRBD1; V gene: TRBV24-1; J gene: TRBJ2-3; CDR3 length: 17; clone size: .; CDR3 DNA: TGTGCCACCAGTGATTTAGACGGGACAGGTACCCCAAATACGCAGTATTTT; CDR3 protein: CATSDLDGTGTPNTQYF
D gene: .; V gene: TRBV28; J gene: TRBJ1-2; CDR3 length: 15; clone size: .; CDR3 DNA: TGTGCCAGCAGTCCCGGCGGGGTTAAAGACTATGGCTACACCTTC; CDR3 protein: CASSPGGVKDYGYTF
D gene: TRBD2; V gene: TRBV7-9; J gene: TRBJ2-7; CDR3 length: 16; clone size: .; CDR3 DNA: TGTGCCAGCAGCTTGGACCGTAGCGGGAGCTGGTACGAGCAGTACTTC; CDR3 protein: CASSLDRSGSWYEQYF
D gene: .; V gene: TRBV18; J gene: TRBJ1-3; CDR3 length: 15; clone size: .; CDR3 DNA: TGTGCCAGCTCACCACTGGACAGCTCTGGAAACACCATATATTTT; CDR3 protein: CASSPLDSSGNTIYF
D gene: TRBD1; V gene: TRBV12-5; J gene: TRBJ2-7; CDR3 length: 13; clone size: few; CDR3 DNA: TGTGCTAGTGGTCAGGGGGCCTCCTACGAGCAGTACTTC; CDR3 protein: CASGQGASYEQYF
D gene: TRBD2; V gene: TRBV19; J gene: TRBJ2-7; CDR3 length: 16; clone size: large; CDR3 DNA: TGTGCCAGTAGTATAGGGGGGACTAGCGGTACCTACGAGCAGTACTTC; CDR3 protein: CASSIGGTSGTYEQYF
D gene: TRBD1; V gene: TRBV6-4; J gene: TRBJ1-5; CDR3 length: 14; clone size: once; CDR3 DNA: TGTGCCAGCAGTGACGGGACAGGGGGTCAGCCCCAGCATTTT; CDR3 protein: CASSDGTGGQPQHF
D gene: .; V gene: TRBV28; J gene: TRBJ1-3; CDR3 length: 15; clone size: .; CDR3 DNA: TGTGCCAGCACCCCCGGGGGCGAGCCCGGAAACACCATATATTTT; CDR3 protein: CASTPGGEPGNTIYF
D gene: TRBD2; V gene: TRBV11-2; J gene: TRBJ2-3; CDR3 length: 16; clone size: .; CDR3 DNA: TGTGCCAGCAGCTCCTGGGTAGCGGGAGCCGGGGATACGCAGTATTTT; CDR3 protein: CASSSWVAGAGDTQYF
D gene: .; V gene: TRBV10-1; J gene: TRBJ2-5; CDR3 length: 12; clone size: .; CDR3 DNA: TGCGCCAGCAGTGACAGGGGTGAGACCCAGTACTTC; CDR3 protein: CASSDRGETQYF
D gene: .; V gene: TRBV11-2; J gene: TRBJ2-3; CDR3 length: 15; clone size: .; CDR3 DNA: TGTGCCAGCAGCCGAAAGACAGCTGCTCCAGATACGCAGTATTTT; CDR3 protein: CASSRKTAAPDTQYF
D gene: .; V gene: TRBV19; J gene: TRBJ2-7; CDR3 length: 14; clone size: .; CDR3 DNA: TGTGCCAGTAGTATGGACAGACTCTCCTACGAGCAGTACTTC; CDR3 protein: CASSMDRLSYEQYF
D gene: .; V gene: TRBV5-1; J gene: TRBJ2-3; CDR3 length: 14; clone size: .; CDR3 DNA: TGCGCCAGCAGTCCCAGAGGGAATGGAGATACGCAGTATTTT; CDR3 protein: CASSPRGNGDTQYF
D gene: TRBD1; V gene: TRBV28; J gene: TRBJ2-7; CDR3 length: 15; clone size: .; CDR3 DNA: TGTGCCAGCAGTTTGGACCAGGGGGTTCCCTACGAGCAGTACTTC; CDR3 protein: CASSLDQGVPYEQYF
D gene: .; V gene: TRBV5-1; J gene: TRBJ2-1; CDR3 length: 18; clone size: few; CDR3 DNA: TGCGCCAGCAGCCCGGGACAGGGGACTAGCGGATTTTACAATGAGCAGTTCTTC; CDR3 protein: CASSPGQGTSGFYNEQFF
D gene: TRBD2; V gene: TRBV19; J gene: TRBJ2-1; CDR3 length: 15; clone size: .; CDR3 DNA: TGTGCCAGTAGTATAGGCCTTGGAGCGGGAGATGAGCAGTTCTTC; CDR3 protein: CASSIGLGAGDEQFF
D gene: .; V gene: TRBV6-2/TRBV6-3; J gene: TRBJ2-7; CDR3 length: 14; clone size: once; CDR3 DNA: TGTGCCAGCAGTTACTTGGGCTCGACCTACGAGCAGTACTTC; CDR3 protein: CASSYLGSTYEQYF
D gene: TRBD1; V gene: TRBV6-2/TRBV6-3; J gene: TRBJ1-5; CDR3 length: 13; clone size: once; CDR3 DNA: TGTGCCAGCAGTTGGGACAGACATCAGCCCCAGCATTTT; CDR3 protein: CASSWDRHQPQHF
D gene: .; V gene: TRBV10-3; J gene: TRBJ2-3; CDR3 length: 15; clone size: .; CDR3 DNA: TGTGCCATCAGTAAGACTGCCTCGGGCACAGATACGCAGTATTTT; CDR3 protein: CAISKTASGTDTQYF
D gene: .; V gene: TRBV6-4; J gene: TRBJ2-1; CDR3 length: 14; clone size: few; CDR3 DNA: TGTGCCAGCAGCGCCGGGGGGCCCTACAATGAGCAGTTCTTC; CDR3 protein: CASSAGGPYNEQFF
D gene: .; V gene: TRBV18; J gene: TRBJ1-6; CDR3 length: 17; clone size: .; CDR3 DNA: TGTGCCAGCTCACCACGGGTACTAGAGAACGCCGCCGGGGCCCTCCACTTT; CDR3 protein: CASSPRVLENAAGALHF
D gene: .; V gene: TRBV5-1; J gene: TRBJ1-5; CDR3 length: 15; clone size: .; CDR3 DNA: TGCGCCAGCAGCTTGGCCGGGAATAGCAATCAGCCCCAGCATTTT; CDR3 protein: CASSLAGNSNQPQHF
D gene: .; V gene: TRBV20-1; J gene: TRBJ2-7; CDR3 length: 14; clone size: .; CDR3 DNA: TGCAGTGCTAGTGACTCGTACTTAGCCTACGAGCAGTACTTC; CDR3 protein: CSASDSYLAYEQYF
D gene: .; V gene: TRBV7-3; J gene: TRBJ2-3; CDR3 length: 14; clone size: .; CDR3 DNA: TGTGCCAGCAGCTTAGTTGGAAACACAGATACGCAGTATTTT; CDR3 protein: CASSLVGNTDTQYF
D gene: .; V gene: TRBV4-1; J gene: TRBJ2-7; CDR3 length: 14; clone size: .; CDR3 DNA: TGCGCCAGCAGCGCTTCCGGACAGTTCTACGAGCAGTACTTC; CDR3 protein: CASSASGQFYEQYF
D gene: TRBD2; V gene: TRBV28; J gene: TRBJ2-1; CDR3 length: 15; clone size: .; CDR3 DNA: TGTGCCAGCAGTTTGATGTCTCGCGGGAGAGGTGAGCAGTTCTTC; CDR3 protein: CASSLMSRGRGEQFF
D gene: TRBD1; V gene: TRBV6-6; J gene: TRBJ2-2; CDR3 length: 16; clone size: few; CDR3 DNA: TGTGCCAGCAGGAGACCCGGACAGGGTTCCACCGGGGAGCTGTTTTTT; CDR3 protein: CASRRPGQGSTGELFF
D gene: .; V gene: TRBV3-1/TRBV3-2; J gene: TRBJ2-1; CDR3 length: 18; clone size: .; CDR3 DNA: TGTGCCAGCAGCCAAAGAGCGCGCGGCCCGGGTTCGCGCGATGAGCAGTTCTTC; CDR3 protein: CASSQRARGPGSRDEQFF
D gene: .; V gene: TRBV4-1; J gene: TRBJ1-1; CDR3 length: 14; clone size: .; CDR3 DNA: TGCGCCAGCAGCCAAGCCGGATTGAACACTGAAGCTTTCTTT; CDR3 protein: CASSQAGLNTEAFF
D gene: .; V gene: TRBV5-1; J gene: TRBJ2-7; CDR3 length: 15; clone size: once; CDR3 DNA: TGCGCCAGCAGTCCGACGACTGGGGCAACCTACGAGCAGTACTTC; CDR3 protein: CASSPTTGATYEQYF
D gene: .; V gene: TRBV5-8; J gene: TRBJ1-2; CDR3 length: 14; clone size: .; CDR3 DNA: TGTGCCAGCAGCTTGACCCGAAGGGCTGCTGGCTACACCTTC; CDR3 protein: CASSLTRRAAGYTF
D gene: TRBD1; V gene: TRBV19; J gene: TRBJ1-5; CDR3 length: 14; clone size: .; CDR3 DNA: TGTGCCAGTAGCACGGGACAGTTCAATCAGCCCCAGCATTTT; CDR3 protein: CASSTGQFNQPQHF
D gene: .; V gene: TRBV7-8; J gene: TRBJ2-7; CDR3 length: 22; clone size: .; CDR3 DNA: TGTGCCAGCAGCCTGGGGCGGGCCGGGTGGGCAACCGGGTCCCTAAACTCCTACGAGCAGTACTTC; CDR3 protein: CASSLGRAGWATGSLNSYEQYF
D gene: .; V gene: TRBV4-1; J gene: TRBJ2-7; CDR3 length: 12; clone size: .; CDR3 DNA: TGCGCCAGCAGCCAAGACAGGGCCGAGCAGTACTTC; CDR3 protein: CASSQDRAEQYF
D gene: .; V gene: TRBV6-2/TRBV6-3; J gene: TRBJ1-2; CDR3 length: 12; clone size: few; CDR3 DNA: TGTGCCAGCAGTTTCGGGGACTATGGCTACACCTTC; CDR3 protein: CASSFGDYGYTF
D gene: .; V gene: TRBV7-3; J gene: TRBJ2-2; CDR3 length: 13; clone size: .; CDR3 DNA: TGTGCCAGCAGTGGGCCCAACACCGGGGAGCTGTTTTTT; CDR3 protein: CASSGPNTGELFF
D gene: .; V gene: TRBV28; J gene: TRBJ2-3; CDR3 length: 13; clone size: once; CDR3 DNA: TGTGCCAGCAGTTCCTACAGGTTGGATACGCAGTATTTT; CDR3 protein: CASSSYRLDTQYF
D gene: TRBD1; V gene: TRBV19; J gene: TRBJ1-5; CDR3 length: 12; clone size: .; CDR3 DNA: TGTGCCAGTAGTGGACAGGGTCAGCCCCAGCATTTT; CDR3 protein: CASSGQGQPQHF
D gene: TRBD2; V gene: TRBV11-2; J gene: TRBJ2-5; CDR3 length: 15; clone size: .; CDR3 DNA: TGTGCCAGCAGCCCCGGAGCGGGAATAGAAGAGACCCAGTACTTC; CDR3 protein: CASSPGAGIEETQYF
D gene: .; V gene: TRBV24-1; J gene: TRBJ1-1; CDR3 length: 13; clone size: .; CDR3 DNA: TGTGCCACCAGTGATTTGCATGGGTCTGGAGCTTTCTTT; CDR3 protein: CATSDLHGSGAFF
D gene: .; V gene: TRBV6-1; J gene: TRBJ1-3; CDR3 length: 15; clone size: .; CDR3 DNA: TGTGCCAGCAGTGAAGCAGAACCCTCTGGAAACACCATATATTTT; CDR3 protein: CASSEAEPSGNTIYF
D gene: .; V gene: TRBV4-1; J gene: TRBJ1-3; CDR3 length: 16; clone size: .; CDR3 DNA: TGCGCCAGCAGCCTGGAGGGGGACCTCTCTGGAAACACCATATATTTT; CDR3 protein: CASSLEGDLSGNTIYF
D gene: .; V gene: TRBV19; J gene: TRBJ1-1; CDR3 length: 18; clone size: few; CDR3 DNA: TGTGCCAGTAGCCCTTATGGAATCGGGGGCCCGATGAACACTGAAGCTTTCTTT; CDR3 protein: CASSPYGIGGPMNTEAFF
D gene: .; V gene: TRBV5-1; J gene: TRBJ2-2; CDR3 length: 16; clone size: .; CDR3 DNA: TGCGCCAGCAGCCTCCCTGGGGCGGCGAACACCGGGGAGCTGTTTTTT; CDR3 protein: CASSLPGAANTGELFF
D gene: TRBD2; V gene: TRBV13; J gene: TRBJ2-7; CDR3 length: 16; clone size: .; CDR3 DNA: TGTGCCAGCAGCCCCCCGACTAGCGGGAGGGTTTACGAGCAGTACTTC; CDR3 protein: CASSPPTSGRVYEQYF
D gene: .; V gene: TRBV18; J gene: TRBJ2-1; CDR3 length: 16; clone size: .; CDR3 DNA: TGTGCCAGCTCACCACGGGTGTCAGGTTGGTACAATGAGCAGTTCTTC; CDR3 protein: CASSPRVSGWYNEQFF
D gene: .; V gene: TRBV11-2; J gene: TRBJ2-7; CDR3 length: 11; clone size: .; CDR3 DNA: TGTGCCAGCAGCAATAGTAACGAGCAGTACTTC; CDR3 protein: CASSNSNEQYF
D gene: TRBD1; V gene: TRBV5-5; J gene: TRBJ2-7; CDR3 length: 15; clone size: .; CDR3 DNA: TGTGCCAGCAGCTTGGTTCCGGACAGGTCCTACGAGCAGTACTTC; CDR3 protein: CASSLVPDRSYEQYF
D gene: .; V gene: TRBV4-2; J gene: TRBJ1-2; CDR3 length: 12; clone size: .; CDR3 DNA: TGTGCCAGCAGCCAAGATGGTCTGGGCTACACCTTC; CDR3 protein: CASSQDGLGYTF
D gene: .; V gene: TRBV18; J gene: TRBJ2-1; CDR3 length: 12; clone size: .; CDR3 DNA: TGTGCCAGCTCACCAAATCCCAATGAGCAGTTCTTC; CDR3 protein: CASSPNPNEQFF
D gene: .; V gene: TRBV12-5; J gene: TRBJ2-7; CDR3 length: 19; clone size: once; CDR3 DNA: TGTGCTAGTGGTTTAAGAATCAACTCGGACAGAAGGGCCTCCTACGAGCAGTACTTC; CDR3 protein: CASGLRINSDRRASYEQYF
D gene: .; V gene: TRBV2; J gene: TRBJ2-1; CDR3 length: 14; clone size: few; CDR3 DNA: TGTGCCAGCATTGTGAGCAGGTCACACAATGAGCAGTTCTTC; CDR3 protein: CASIVSRSHNEQFF
D gene: .; V gene: TRBV5-6; J gene: TRBJ2-5; CDR3 length: 13; clone size: .; CDR3 DNA: TGTGCCAGCAGCTTGAGAACTCGGGAGACCCAGTACTTC; CDR3 protein: CASSLRTRETQYF
D gene: .; V gene: TRBV5-1; J gene: TRBJ2-3; CDR3 length: 15; clone size: .; CDR3 DNA: TGCGCCAGCAGCTTGGCCTCGGGGATCACAGATACGCAGTATTTT; CDR3 protein: CASSLASGITDTQYF